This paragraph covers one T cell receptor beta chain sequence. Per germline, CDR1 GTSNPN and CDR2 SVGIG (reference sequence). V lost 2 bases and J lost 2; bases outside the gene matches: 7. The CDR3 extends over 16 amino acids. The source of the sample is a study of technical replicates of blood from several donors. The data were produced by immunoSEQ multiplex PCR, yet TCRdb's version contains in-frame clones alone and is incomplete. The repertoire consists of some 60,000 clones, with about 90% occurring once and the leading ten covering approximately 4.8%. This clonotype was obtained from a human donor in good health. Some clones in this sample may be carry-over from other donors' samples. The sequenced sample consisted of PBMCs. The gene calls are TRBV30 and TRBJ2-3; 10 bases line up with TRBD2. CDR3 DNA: TGTGCCTGGAGTAAGCCGGGACTAGCGCTCACAGATACGCAGTATTTT. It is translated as CAWSKPGLALTDTQYF.